The subject of this entry is one TCR beta chain. Antigen unknown. Profiling relied on immunoSEQ multiplex PCR, and the TCRdb table lists in-frame clones only, not all of them. The data hold roughly 490,000 clones, with 70% to 80% observed a single time. This entry is derived from a study of shared clonotypes between healthy human individuals. Findings and limits, study-wide: Since donors were few, the genetic and exposure-history diversity represented was limited.

J was trimmed by 4 bases and V by 7 bases; bases with no gene match: 12. The CDR3 contains 16 residues. Looked up from germline, CDR1 is SGHAT and CDR2 is FQNNGV. This chain connects TRBV11-2 to TRBJ2-3, with TRBD2 identical over 9 bases. Sequenced: PBMCs. The source is a woman aged 40 to 50 in good health. Some clones in this sample may be carry-over from other donors' samples. This chain's CDR3 is CASTGGVAGVADTQYF. CDR3 nucleotides: TGTGCCAGCACCGGCGGGGTAGCGGGAGTGGCAGATACGCAGTATTTT. Variable domain in full (rest from reference TRBV11-2 and TRBJ2-3): EAGVAQSPRYKIIEKRQSVAFWCNPISGHATLYWYQQILGQGPKLLIQFQNNGVVDDSQLPKDRFSAERLKGVDSTLKIQPAKLEDSAVYLCASTGGVAGVADTQYFGPGTRLTVL.